The present T cell receptor (beta chain) was sequenced within a study of regulatory T cells in long-lasting Graves disease. General study points: Persistent disease favored TRBV28, TRBJ1-2 and TRBJ2-5.

This clonotype was counted ten times or more. The antigen remains undetermined. Relying on iRepertoire HTBI primers and Arm-PCR of CDR3 regions, the team built TCR beta libraries. TCRdb called the multiplex PCR reads again in MiXCR, with one record for every CDR3 protein. The sample consists of around 320,000 distinct CDR3 sequences, roughly 17% of them appearing once. Per the germline V gene, CDR1 is DFQATT and CDR2 is SNEGSKA (reference sequence). CDR3 length: 16 residues. V gave up 2 bases and J gave up 3 bases, with 17 bases separating them. Time point: newly diagnosed GD, antithyroid drugs for less than 3 months. RNA from PBMCs was the source of the TCR library. As a group, patients came from one endocrinology department in Xi'an, China. Separately, the same data were catalogued under a study of T cells in Graves' hyperthyroidism and ophthalmopathy. That paper adds: The HTBI primer set was used in a first-round RT-PCR of the TCR CDR3.

The chain recombines TRBV20-1 with TRBJ1-5, with a tentative D call TRBD1 (5 bases). The material sequenced was peripheral blood mononuclear cells (PBMCs), taken at new diagnosis, from a patient treated with antithyroid drugs. This TCR was sampled from a man aged 35-49 years with Graves disease. CDR3 residues: CSARSRDQGFNQPQHF. As DNA, the CDR3 is TGCAGTGCTAGATCCCGGGATCAGGGTTTCAATCAGCCCCAGCATTTT.